This is a list of T cell receptor beta chains from one sample in a study of CD8 T cells in ankylosing spondylitis. TCRdb reanalysed the 5' RACE reads using MiXCR and keeps one entry per CDR3 protein. The repertoire holds approximately 100,000 distinct CDR3 sequences, less than 25% seen once, with 12% in the top ten. The material sequenced was synovial fluid, either unsorted or a sorted T cell fraction (not recorded which). These receptors all stem from a male donor with ankylosing spondylitis. Each CDR3 is given with its conserved first and last residue. The order of the fields is J gene, V gene, D gene, clone size, CDR3 DNA, CDR3 protein. D genes are given only for firm matches. For some rows the clone size is stated as once, few or many, or as a class when expanded; others skip it.

J: TRBJ1-3
V: TRBV7-8
D: .
size: .
DNA: TGTGCCAGCAGCTTAATGGCGGGGTCTGGAAACACCATATATTTT
CDR3: CASSLMAGSGNTIYF

J: TRBJ2-5
V: TRBV5-5
D: TRBD2
size: .
DNA: TGTGCCAGCAGCTTGCTAGCGGGGACAGAGACCCAGTACTTC
CDR3: CASSLLAGTETQYF

J: TRBJ2-6
V: TRBV11-1
D: TRBD1
size: .
DNA: TGTGCCAGCAGCTCTACCCCGGGACAGGGCTCTGGGGCCAACGTCCTGACTTTC
CDR3: CASSSTPGQGSGANVLTF

J: TRBJ2-2
V: TRBV12-3/TRBV12-4
D: .
size: few
DNA: TGTGCCAGCAGTTTAATGGGGGGTCCCGGGGAGCTGTTTTTT
CDR3: CASSLMGGPGELFF

J: TRBJ2-3
V: TRBV11-3
D: .
size: few
DNA: TGTGCCAGCAGCTTCCTGCGGCAGGGGGGACGAGGCAATACGCAGTATTTT
CDR3: CASSFLRQGGRGNTQYF

J: TRBJ2-6
V: TRBV3-1
D: .
size: .
DNA: TGTGCCAGCAGCCAAAAAGGGAGTAGTGGGGCCAACGTCCTGACTTTC
CDR3: CASSQKGSSGANVLTF

J: TRBJ2-3
V: TRBV20-1
D: .
size: few
DNA: TGCAGTGCTAGACCGGGCACAGATACGCAGTATTTT
CDR3: CSARPGTDTQYF

J: TRBJ1-4
V: TRBV29-1
D: .
size: few
DNA: TGCAGCGTCGGAACAGCACGGGGTAATGAAAAACTGTTTTTT
CDR3: CSVGTARGNEKLFF

J: TRBJ2-5
V: TRBV5-1
D: TRBD1
size: .
DNA: TGCGCCAGCAGCTTGGCCGGGACAGGACAAGAGACCCAGTACTTC
CDR3: CASSLAGTGQETQYF

J: TRBJ2-1
V: TRBV12-3/TRBV12-4
D: TRBD2
size: .
DNA: TGTGCCAGCAGTCCTAGCGGGAGGGCCGTGAATGAGCAGTTCTTC
CDR3: CASSPSGRAVNEQFF

J: TRBJ1-5
V: TRBV12-3/TRBV12-4
D: TRBD1
size: .
DNA: TGTGCCAGCAGTTTAGGGGGACAGTTAAGACTGAGCAATCAGCCCCAGCATTTT
CDR3: CASSLGGQLRLSNQPQHF

J: TRBJ2-5
V: TRBV27
D: .
size: few
DNA: TGTGCCAGCAGTTCCTGGGGTAAAGAGACCCAGTACTTC
CDR3: CASSSWGKETQYF

J: TRBJ2-1
V: TRBV4-2
D: TRBD2
size: few
DNA: TGTGCCAGCAGCCCCCCCTTAGCGGGAGGGAGAAATGAGCAGTTCTTC
CDR3: CASSPPLAGGRNEQFF

J: TRBJ2-3
V: TRBV6-1
D: .
size: .
DNA: TGTGCCAGCAGTCTCCAATGGGGGGGCACAGATACGCAGTATTTT
CDR3: CASSLQWGGTDTQYF

J: TRBJ2-6
V: TRBV18
D: .
size: .
DNA: TGTGCCAGCTCGCTAAGGGCGCAAAACTCTGGGGCCAACGTCCTGACTTTC
CDR3: CASSLRAQNSGANVLTF

J: TRBJ1-2
V: TRBV7-9
D: TRBD1
size: many
DNA: TGTGCCGGAGGGACAGGAGATAATGGCTACACCTTC
CDR3: CAGGTGDNGYTF

J: TRBJ2-7
V: TRBV4-2
D: .
size: .
DNA: TGTGCCAGCAGCCAAGAGTCCGGGAGTTCCTACGAGCAGTACTTC
CDR3: CASSQESGSSYEQYF

J: TRBJ2-5
V: TRBV4-1
D: TRBD2
size: few
DNA: TGCGCCAGCAGCCAAACTCAGGGAGGGGATGGAGAGACCCAGTACTTC
CDR3: CASSQTQGGDGETQYF

J: TRBJ2-1
V: TRBV3-1
D: .
size: .
DNA: TGTGCCAGCAGCCCCCGGGACAATGAGCGGTTCTTC
CDR3: CASSPRDNERFF

J: TRBJ1-2
V: TRBV6-6
D: .
size: .
DNA: TGTGCCAGCAGTTACTCGACCCACTTCGGCTACACCTTC
CDR3: CASSYSTHFGYTF

J: TRBJ1-2
V: TRBV7-8
D: .
size: .
DNA: TGTGCCAGCAGCGAGCTGGGGGGGGGTCTGAGCTACACCTTC
CDR3: CASSELGGGLSYTF

J: TRBJ1-1
V: TRBV7-8
D: TRBD1
size: .
DNA: TGTGCCAGCAGCTTGGACAGGGGAACTGAAGCTTTCTTT
CDR3: CASSLDRGTEAFF

J: TRBJ1-5
V: TRBV19
D: .
size: few
DNA: TGTGCCAGTAGCTCCCGTGGGGGAAGCAATCAGCCCCAGCATTTT
CDR3: CASSSRGGSNQPQHF

J: TRBJ2-1
V: TRBV7-2
D: .
size: .
DNA: TGTGCCAGCAGCTTAGCCGAAATCCCTAGCCTAAGGGAGTTCTTC
CDR3: CASSLAEIPSLREFF

J: TRBJ2-1
V: TRBV24-1
D: TRBD1
size: .
DNA: TGTGCCACCGGACCTCGGACAGGGATCTCCTACAATGAGCAGTTCTTC
CDR3: CATGPRTGISYNEQFF

J: TRBJ1-1
V: TRBV5-1
D: .
size: few
DNA: TGCGCCAGCAAAGGGGGGGGGCAGGACACTGAAGCTTTCTTT
CDR3: CASKGGGQDTEAFF

J: TRBJ2-5
V: TRBV12-3/TRBV12-4
D: .
size: many
DNA: TGTGCCAGCAACGACCGTGGGGCAGAGACCCAGTACTTC
CDR3: CASNDRGAETQYF

J: TRBJ2-2
V: TRBV6-5
D: TRBD1
size: few
DNA: TGTGCCAGCAGTTCCGGACAGGGGGCGGGGGAGCTGTTTTTT
CDR3: CASSSGQGAGELFF

J: TRBJ2-7
V: TRBV10-2
D: TRBD2
size: few
DNA: TGCGCCAGCAGTGAGTGGGAGGGCCGAAACGAGCAGTACTTC
CDR3: CASSEWEGRNEQYF

J: TRBJ1-3
V: TRBV7-8
D: TRBD1
size: few
DNA: TGTGCCAGCAGCTTAAAATGGGGGGACAGCTACCTCTCTGGAAACACCATATATTTT
CDR3: CASSLKWGDSYLSGNTIYF

J: TRBJ1-2
V: TRBV20-1
D: .
size: once
DNA: TGCAGTGCTAGAGTGCGGGGGATTAAGGATGGCTACACCTTC
CDR3: CSARVRGIKDGYTF

J: TRBJ2-1
V: TRBV20-1
D: .
size: .
DNA: TGCAGTGCTAGAGACTGGAGGGAAATGAATGAGCAGTTCTTC
CDR3: CSARDWREMNEQFF

J: TRBJ2-3
V: TRBV7-2
D: .
size: .
DNA: TGTGCCAGCAGCTCCATCCACTCAACAGATACGCAGTATTTT
CDR3: CASSSIHSTDTQYF

J: TRBJ2-5
V: TRBV30
D: .
size: .
DNA: TGTGCCTGGAGTGTGGACCTAGACGGGACCCAGTACTTC
CDR3: CAWSVDLDGTQYF